This T cell receptor (beta chain) is from a study of neurological immune-mediated disorders. Whole-study results and caveats: The multiple sclerosis repertoire cluster was associated with no clinical or MRI feature. The greatest TCR clonal expansion appeared in HTLV-1-associated myelopathy and the smallest, falling below healthy controls, in multiple sclerosis.

Germline V lookup: CDR1 KGHSH, CDR2 LQKENI. With 3 bases clipped from V and 6 bases from J, the junction kept 3 bases outside the gene matches. The CDR3 is made up of 13 amino acids. Synthesis of cDNA was carried out by template-switch 5'RACE. The reaction used 10-nucleotide random UMIs. MiXCR was run by TCRdb on the 5' RACE reads, yielding one entry per CDR3 protein. Of about 59,000 distinct CDR3 sequences in the sample, 3.7% are singletons; the top ten hold roughly 2%. This clonotype was recorded at least ten times. No antigen is known for it. The source material was PBMCs. The TCR was taken from a woman between 45 and 60 years old with multiple sclerosis. The rearrangement joins TRBV18 to TRBJ1-2; 8 bases are a match to TRBD1. CDR3 in amino acids: CASSPDRDHGYTF. DNA for the CDR3: TGTGCCAGCTCACCGGACAGGGATCATGGCTACACCTTC.